Each of the 25 T cell receptor beta chains below was sequenced from the same sample in a study of CXCR3-negative and CXCR3-positive naive CD8 T cells. The study, taken as a whole, reports: Researchers report that CXCR3-positive naive cells carry more hydrophobic TRB CDR3s than CXCR3-negative naive cells.

Carrying UMI labels, the TRB cDNA libraries were prepared through 5' RACE. TCRdb reprocessed the 5' RACE reads and reports one entry per CDR3 protein, with no DNA. This listing includes just under 65,000 distinct CDR3 sequences. These receptors' antigens are unknown. The sample comprised naive CXCR3+ CD8+ T cells from blood. Sample subset: CD45RO-CCR7+CD27+CD95- naive CD8+ T cells expressing CXCR3 (TNR3+). The source is a human donor in good health. Some clones in this sample may be carry-over from other donors' samples.

The rearrangement joins TRBV2 to TRBJ2-5; TCRdb's assignment of TRBD2 cannot be checked, as there is no DNA. This CDR3 has 15 residues. Germline loops: CDR1 SNHLY, CDR2 FYNNEI. The CDR3 spells CASSELPSGEKTQYF.

The V and J genes are TRBV5-6 and TRBJ2-1; TCRdb's D gene call, TRBD2, goes unchecked for lack of DNA. Germline V lookup: CDR1 SGHDT, CDR2 YYEEEE. This CDR3 has 12 residues. This CDR3 reads CASSSSLGEQFF. Supplemented by reference TRBV5-6 and TRBJ2-1, the full variable domain reads DAGVTQSPTHLIKTRGQQVTLRCSPKSGHDTVSWYQQALGQGPQFIFQYYEEEERQRGNFPDRFSGHQFPNYSSELNVNALLLGDSALYLCASSSSLGEQFFGPGTRLTVL.

This chain connects TRBV4-1 to TRBJ2-7; the D call of TRBD1 rests on TCRdb alone, since no DNA is present to check it. The CDR3 covers 14 residues. In germline, CDR1 is MGHRA, CDR2 YSYEKL. The CDR3 reads CASSQDRDNYEQYF.

CDR3 sequence: CASSQSPWRGGGQGNEQFF. V and J are TRBV14 and TRBJ2-1; TCRdb designates TRBD2, a call that cannot be tested without DNA. Germline assignment: CDR1 SGHDN and CDR2 FVKESK. The length of the CDR3 is 19 residues.

V usage is TRBV27 and J usage is TRBJ2-5; TCRdb lists TRBD1, though no DNA is available to test this call. Germline CDR1 reads MNHEY; CDR2 reads SMNVEV (reference sequence). The CDR3 contains 15 residues. The CDR3 loop is CASSSGRGGQETQYF.

This chain connects TRBV29-1 to TRBJ1-3. The germline V gene encodes CDR1 SQVTM and CDR2 ANQGSEA. This CDR3 region has 17 residues. CDR3 loop: CSVERWNRGSSGNTIYF.

The chain carries TRBV7-8 and TRBJ2-1; TCRdb outputs TRBD2, but without DNA this stays unchecked. Germline assignment: CDR1 SGHVS and CDR2 FQNEAQ. The CDR3 spans 18 residues. The CDR3 sequence: CASSFPLAGGPPHNEQFF.

V and J are TRBV4-3 and TRBJ2-7; the D call from TCRdb, TRBD2, cannot be confirmed without DNA. CDR3 size: 14 residues. Germline loops: CDR1 LGHNA, CDR2 YSLEER. CDR3 residues: CASSQGTQFYEQYF.

The chain couples TRBV3-1 to TRBJ2-7. The CDR3 consists of 13 residues. Germline V gives CDR1 LGHDT, CDR2 YNNKEL (reference sequence). CDR3 residues: CASSQDPVHEQYF.

This chain connects TRBV12-5 to TRBJ1-1. Germline V gives CDR1 LGHNT, CDR2 FRNRAP. This CDR3 has 12 residues. Here the CDR3 reads CASGLDITEAFF.

This chain joins TRBV29-1 and TRBJ2-3. Germline CDR1 reads SQVTM; CDR2 reads ANQGSEA. CDR3 length: 12 residues. Here the CDR3 reads CSVAGFEDTQYF.

The chain combines TRBV14 with TRBJ2-1; TCRdb's D call of TRBD1 is untestable without DNA. The CDR3 runs to 17 residues. Germline loops: CDR1 SGHDN, CDR2 FVKESK. CDR3 loop: CASSQEVGVSSYNEQFF.

V usage is TRBV6-2 or TRBV6-3 and J usage is TRBJ2-1; TCRdb lists TRBD2, though no DNA is available to test this call. The CDR3 loop spans 16 amino acids. Germline CDR1 and CDR2: MNHEY and SVGEGT. CDR3 loop: CASSYSIQRGYNEQFF.

The chain joins TRBV5-1 to TRBJ2-3; with no DNA, the TCRdb D assignment of TRBD1 cannot be verified. The CDR3 has 16 residues. Germline CDR1 SGHRS, CDR2 YFSETQ. The CDR3 sequence is CASTKIGGRDTDTQYF.

This chain joins TRBV5-5 and TRBJ2-3; TCRdb gives TRBD1 as the D gene, but with no DNA this cannot be confirmed. Germline V gene lookup returns CDR1 SGHKS and CDR2 YYEKEE (reference sequence). CDR3 size: 19 residues. CDR3 loop: CASTTPQGKLLTSTDTQYF.

CDR3 sequence: CSVTRQVAAFF. The chain couples TRBV29-1 to TRBJ1-1; no DNA is available, so the TRBD1 call from TCRdb remains unchecked. Germline CDR1 reads SQVTM; CDR2 reads ANQGSEA. The CDR3 consists of 11 residues.

The rearrangement links TRBV19 to TRBJ2-1; TCRdb gives TRBD2 as the D gene, but with no DNA this cannot be confirmed. CDR3 size: 14 residues. Per the germline V gene, CDR1 is LNHDA and CDR2 is SQIVND (reference sequence). CDR3 protein: CASSIGDYHNEQFF.

The chain recombines TRBV10-3 with TRBJ2-1. The CDR3 sequence is 15 residues long. Germline V CDR1 and CDR2: ENHRY, SYGVKD. CDR3 amino acids: CAISGVGSSYNEQFF.

This chain connects TRBV4-3 to TRBJ2-7; TCRdb picks TRBD1, but there is no DNA to check that call. Germline V gene lookup returns CDR1 LGHNA and CDR2 YSLEER. This CDR3 comprises 16 residues. CDR3 loop: CASSQAWEIGAREQYF.

CDR3 loop: CASSFNRQDGTAGGYTF. The chain links TRBV7-3 to TRBJ1-2; TCRdb names TRBD1, which stays unverified in the absence of DNA. Germline CDR1 is SGHTA and CDR2 is FQGTGA. The CDR3 has 17 amino acids.

This chain uses TRBV7-6 with TRBJ2-5; TCRdb picks TRBD1, but there is no DNA to check that call. Germline V CDR1 and CDR2: SGHVS, FNYEAQ. The CDR3 has 18 amino acids. The CDR3 region is CASSSAPGTGGFLETQYF.

The chain carries TRBV29-1 and TRBJ2-7; TCRdb returns TRBD1, unconfirmable since there is no DNA. Per germline, CDR1 SQVTM and CDR2 ANQGSEA. The CDR3 length is 12 residues. The CDR3 region is CSAQWGPYEQYF.

This rearrangement joins TRBV7-8 to TRBJ2-1; the TCRdb D gene call, TRBD2, has no DNA to confirm it. This CDR3 is built from 15 residues. Per germline, CDR1 SGHVS and CDR2 FQNEAQ. This CDR3 reads CASSLLAGDNNEQFF.

The V and J genes are TRBV29-1 and TRBJ1-3; TCRdb selects TRBD1, and the lack of DNA leaves this call unchecked. The CDR3 totals 13 residues. The germline V gene encodes CDR1 SQVTM and CDR2 ANQGSEA. Here the CDR3 reads CSVEGGDGNTIYF.

The chain joins TRBV6-4 to TRBJ2-5; without DNA, the TCRdb call of TRBD1 cannot be checked. Germline CDR1 is MRHNA and CDR2 is SNTAGT. The CDR3 sequence is 13 residues long. CDR3 sequence reads: CASSDGDRGTQYF.